This T cell receptor (beta chain) was sequenced in a study of blood T cell repertoires in COVID-19. Study-wide background: COVID-19 samples from acute and convalescent phases originated in the United States, Italy and Spain. Sources were T cells, B-cell-depleted T cells, or PBMCs; the material itself was cDNA or gDNA.

The authors' processing: How many nucleated cells were present was estimated from reference gene primer amplification. Data came from immunoSEQ multiplex PCR; TCRdb stores just in-frame clones and leaves some out. The D gene and trimming were derived from the DNA, and the V and J assignments and clone size from that table. The table has fewer than 150,000 clones, around 85% seen once. The CDR3 contains 16 residues. The J segment lost 7 bases and the V segment lost 4 bases, leaving 12 bases of the junction unmatched. Germline CDR1 reads KGHSH; CDR2 reads LQKENI. The sample taken for sequencing was peripheral blood. The chain carries TRBV18 and TRBJ1-4; 7 nucleotides match TRBD1. The clonotype was recovered from a woman between 45 and 65 years old with acute or convalescent COVID-19. DNA for the CDR3: TGTGCCAGCTCACTATCCCCAGGGGGAGCAAGTGAAAAACTGTTTTTT. Its translation: CASSLSPGGASEKLFF.